This is a list of T cell receptor beta chains from one sample in a study of T cell changes during pregnancy in multiple sclerosis. Data came from immunoSEQ multiplex PCR; TCRdb stores just in-frame clones and leaves some out. The sample carries just over 80,000 clones, over 90% recorded once. Sequencing was performed on peripheral blood, taken in the second trimester of pregnancy. The receptors stem from a female donor with multiple sclerosis, enrolled in a pregnancy study. Each CDR3 is given with its conserved first and last residue. A D gene is named only where the DNA matches it firmly. Expanded clones get a size class; other rows say once, few or many, or leave the size out.

D gene	J gene	clone size	V gene	CDR3 DNA	CDR3 protein
-	TRBJ2-7	-	TRBV5-4	TGTGCCAGCAGCTCCTTGACAGGCAGAGAGCAGTACTTC	CASSSLTGREQYF
-	TRBJ2-3	-	TRBV5-1	TGCGCCAGCAGCTCGACGACAGGATCACCCACAGATACGCAGTATTTT	CASSSTTGSPTDTQYF
TRBD1	TRBJ2-5	once	TRBV28	TGTGCCAGCAGTCGCCCCGGACAGGGCCAAGAGACCCAGTACTTC	CASSRPGQGQETQYF
-	TRBJ2-6	-	TRBV18	TGTGCCAGCTCACCACAGCAGCTAGGATCTGGGGCCAACGTCCTGACTTTC	CASSPQQLGSGANVLTF
TRBD2	TRBJ2-1	once	TRBV14	TGTGCCAGCAGCCAAGCAGCGGGAGGCTCCCGATCGGGGCAGTTCTTC	CASSQAAGGSRSGQFF
TRBD2	TRBJ2-1	-	TRBV9	TGTGCCAGCAGCGTAGCGGGCGGGAGGTTCGAGAATGAGCAGTTCTTC	CASSVAGGRFENEQFF
-	TRBJ2-7	-	TRBV6-5	TGTGCCAGCAGTAAAAGAGAGTCCTACGAGCAGTACTTC	CASSKRESYEQYF
TRBD1	TRBJ2-7	-	TRBV6-5	TGTGCCAGCAGTTTGGGGACAGGAAACGCCTACGAGCAGTACTTC	CASSLGTGNAYEQYF
-	TRBJ2-2	-	TRBV19	TGTGCCAGTAGGCTCAGGGTAAGCGCCGGGGAGCTGTTTTTT	CASRLRVSAGELFF
-	TRBJ2-1	-	TRBV5-1	TGCGCCAGCAGTGTTGGGCGGGGCCCTTCCTCCTACAATGAGCAGTTCTTC	CASSVGRGPSSYNEQFF
-	TRBJ1-2	-	TRBV19	TGTGCCAGTAGTCCCGGCGGGGCCCCGCACTATGGCTACACCTTC	CASSPGGAPHYGYTF
TRBD2	TRBJ2-1	-	TRBV4-3	TGCGCCAGCAGCCAAGCTAGCGGGAGTAATGAGCAGTTCTTC	CASSQASGSNEQFF
-	TRBJ1-1	-	TRBV7-2	TGTGCCAGCAGCTTCGGCGTTCGGGGCACTGAAGCTTTCTTT	CASSFGVRGTEAFF
-	TRBJ2-1	-	TRBV7-9	TGTGCCAGCAGCTTCATCAGCGACGAGCAGTTCTTC	CASSFISDEQFF
-	TRBJ2-7	once	TRBV10-2	TGCGCCAGCAGTGAGTCGTTACAGGGCCACGAGCAGTACTTC	CASSESLQGHEQYF
TRBD1	TRBJ2-7	-	TRBV11-2	TGTGCCAGCAGCGACCGGGACAGGGGGTCCTACGAGCAGTACTTC	CASSDRDRGSYEQYF
-	TRBJ1-4	-	TRBV27	TGTGCCACCTCGGATGGAGGGGCTAATGAAAAACTGTTTTTT	CATSDGGANEKLFF
TRBD2	TRBJ2-1	-	TRBV6-1	TGTGCCAGCGGACCGACTAGCGCCTCCTACAATGAGCAGTTCTTC	CASGPTSASYNEQFF
-	TRBJ2-7	-	TRBV29-1	TGCAGCGTTGGTCTCCAGGGGCCCGCCTACGAGCAGTACTTC	CSVGLQGPAYEQYF
-	TRBJ1-1	-	TRBV7-9	TGTGCCAGCAGCGAGGACAGACCTGAAGCTTTCTTT	CASSEDRPEAFF
TRBD1	TRBJ2-7	-	TRBV11-2	TGTGCCAGCAGCCCTCTTCAGGGGGCCTACGAGCAGTACTTC	CASSPLQGAYEQYF
TRBD2	TRBJ2-3	-	TRBV30	TGTGCCTGGAGTGTAAAAGCGGCTAGCGGGAGTCCAGATACGCAGTATTTT	CAWSVKAASGSPDTQYF
-	TRBJ1-1	-	TRBV30	TGTGCCTGGATTCAGGGTGAAGCTTTCTTT	CAWIQGEAFF
TRBD2	TRBJ2-1	-	TRBV28	TGTGCCAGCAGGAATCCGGGACTAGCGGGAGGAATGTCCTCCTACAATGAGCAGTTCTTC	CASRNPGLAGGMSSYNEQFF
TRBD1	TRBJ1-2	-	TRBV6-1	TGTGCCAGCGGATATCCCGGGACAGGAAACTATGGCTACACCTTC	CASGYPGTGNYGYTF
-	TRBJ2-4	-	TRBV19	TGTGCCAGTAGTATGGTGCGGGATCGAGCCAAAAACATTCAGTACTTC	CASSMVRDRAKNIQYF
-	TRBJ1-5	-	TRBV6-6	TGTGCCAGCGGCTTACAGTGGCCCCAGCATTTT	CASGLQWPQHF
TRBD2	TRBJ2-7	once	TRBV5-8	TGTGCCAGCAACGATAGGGGACTAGCGACCTACGAGCAGTACTTC	CASNDRGLATYEQYF
TRBD1	TRBJ2-5	-	TRBV7-9	TGTGCCAGCAGCTCCTATCCGACAGGGCGCGAGACCCAGTACTTC	CASSSYPTGRETQYF
-	TRBJ1-2	-	TRBV19	TGTGCCAGTAATCCCCAGGATTTCCTGGACTATGGCTACACCTTC	CASNPQDFLDYGYTF
TRBD1	TRBJ2-6	-	TRBV4-3	TGCGCCAGCTGCGACAGGGCAACTGGGGCCAACGTCCTGACTTTC	CASCDRATGANVLTF